The clone carrying this TCR beta chain was seen ten or more times. Its specificity is unknown. This entry belongs to a study of beta chain features in type 1 diabetes. Study-wide points: The study left unresolved whether HLA type influences TCRB rearrangement. Shorter TCRB CDR3s, moderately but significantly so, were found in Type 1 diabetes patients in all four CD4+ subsets.

The investigators reverse transcribed all of the isolated RNA, so they sequenced expressed TCRB transcripts. Clones were sequenced by immunoSEQ multiplex PCR, and TCRdb holds only the in-frame ones, with some missing. The sample records about 160,000 clones, roughly 8% being singletons. The sequence came from a man between 18 and 35 years old with type 1 diabetes. Input material: central memory CD4+ T cells from blood.

CDR3 in amino acids: CSVTGFGNEQYF. Written as DNA, the CDR3 is TGCAGCGTTACAGGGTTCGGGAACGAGCAGTACTTC. This chain links TRBV29-1 with TRBJ2-7; D possibly corresponds to TRBD1 (6 bases). CDR1 and CDR2 (germline): SQVTM, ANQGSEA. Trimming stripped 5 bases from V and 5 bases from J, with 13 bases between. This CDR3 region has 12 residues.